This is a list of T cell receptor beta chains from one sample in a study of cytomegalovirus exposure and HLA in healthy donors. TCRdb's copy holds only in-frame clones and misses some; the assay was immunoSEQ multiplex PCR. The data contain about 140,000 clones, approximately 80% of them seen just once; the ten biggest clones take up over 2%. Sequencing was done on a sample of PBMCs. The receptor set was obtained from a man aged 50-60 years in good health and CMV-seronegative. CDR3s include the opening cysteine and the closing phenylalanine or tryptophan. Fields, in order: D gene, J gene, V gene, clone size, CDR3 DNA, CDR3 protein. The D gene is left open where the match is weak. Rows give clone size only sometimes, using once, few, many, or a class for an expanded clone.

TRBD1	TRBJ2-4	TRBV28	NA	TGTGCCAGCAGAAGGGACAGCAAAAACATTCAGTACTTC	CASRRDSKNIQYF
TRBD1	TRBJ2-1	TRBV2	NA	TGTGCCAGCAAAGACAGGGTCAATGAGCAGTTCTTC	CASKDRVNEQFF
TRBD1	TRBJ1-2	TRBV27	NA	TGTGCCAGCAGTTTCCAGGGACAGACTTATGGCTACACCTTC	CASSFQGQTYGYTF
TRBD2	TRBJ2-1	TRBV7-9	NA	TGTGCCAGCAGCACCCCGGGGGGTGAGCAGTTCTTC	CASSTPGGEQFF
TRBD1	TRBJ1-2	TRBV7-2	NA	TGTGCCAGCAGCTTAGCAAGGACAGGGCTGGGCTACACCTTC	CASSLARTGLGYTF
NA	TRBJ2-7	TRBV28	NA	TGTGCCAGCAGCCCCAGGGGTCACGAGCAGTACTTC	CASSPRGHEQYF
NA	TRBJ1-1	TRBV5-6	few	TGTGCCAGCAGCTTGGCCGGGGGGCAAGGCACTGAAGCTTTCTTT	CASSLAGGQGTEAFF
TRBD1	TRBJ1-2	TRBV5-6	NA	TGTGCCAGCAGCCTCGGGACAGAACTTACCTATGGCTACACCTTC	CASSLGTELTYGYTF
TRBD1	TRBJ2-3	TRBV9	NA	TGTGCCAGCAGCGTAGATAGGGGGCTTGGCACAGATACGCAGTATTTT	CASSVDRGLGTDTQYF
NA	TRBJ2-2	TRBV7-6	NA	TGTGCCAGCGGCTCCGATCGGGTCCTCATGGATGGCACCGGGGAGCTGTTTTTT	CASGSDRVLMDGTGELFF
NA	TRBJ1-6	TRBV11-3	NA	TGTGCCAGCAGCTTAGAACAGAGCCCTTCCCCCCTCCACTTT	CASSLEQSPSPLHF
TRBD1	TRBJ1-1	TRBV5-1	NA	TGCGCCAGCAGCTCGAGACAGGGAGGCACTGAAGCTTTCTTT	CASSSRQGGTEAFF
TRBD1	TRBJ2-7	TRBV28	NA	TGTGCCAGCAGCTTGCTGGGACAGGTTGGGCACGAGCAGTACTTC	CASSLLGQVGHEQYF
TRBD2	TRBJ2-1	TRBV27	NA	TGTGCCAGCAGTTTCCGCGGGAGGAATGAGCAGTTCTTC	CASSFRGRNEQFF
NA	TRBJ2-2	TRBV2	NA	TGTGCCAGCAATTTAGACAGGCGGAGCACCGGGGAGCTGTTTTTT	CASNLDRRSTGELFF
TRBD1	TRBJ2-7	TRBV5-1	once	TGCGCCAGCAGCTCCGGGACAGGAGAGCGCGAGCAGTACTTC	CASSSGTGEREQYF
NA	TRBJ1-1	TRBV6-5	NA	TGTGCCAGCAGTTTTTCCTGGACAGAGGTGAACACTGAAGCTTTCTTT	CASSFSWTEVNTEAFF
TRBD2	TRBJ2-5	TRBV7-3	few	TGTGCCTCGAAGGAAACTAGCGCCCAAGAGACCCAGTACTTC	CASKETSAQETQYF
NA	TRBJ1-2	TRBV7-2	NA	TGTGCCAGCAGCTTAGCTTCGGGTATGGGTTTTTACACCTTC	CASSLASGMGFYTF
TRBD1	TRBJ2-7	TRBV30	NA	TGTGCCTGGAGTGTCCCGGGACAGAATGCCTACGAGCAGTACTTC	CAWSVPGQNAYEQYF
TRBD2	TRBJ2-1	TRBV29-1	NA	TGCAGCGCCCCACTAGCGGGGGGCCTCAATGAGCAGTTCTTC	CSAPLAGGLNEQFF
TRBD1	TRBJ1-5	TRBV6-1	NA	TGTGCCAGCAGTGAAATTAGCAGGGGGGACCGCAATCAGCCCCAGCATTTT	CASSEISRGDRNQPQHF
TRBD1	TRBJ2-6	TRBV7-3	NA	TGTGCCAGCAGCTCCCGGACAGGGAGGTCTGGGGCCAACGTCCTGACTTTC	CASSSRTGRSGANVLTF
NA	TRBJ1-4	TRBV30	NA	TGTGCCTGGAATCGGGGGGGGGATGAAAAACTGTTTTTT	CAWNRGGDEKLFF
NA	TRBJ1-5	TRBV9	NA	TGTGCCAGCAGCGTAGATGGCGGCTGGAATCAGCCCCAGCATTTT	CASSVDGGWNQPQHF
NA	TRBJ2-5	TRBV11-2	NA	TGTGCCAGCAGCTTAGAGGCCACGGAGGGGCGCATGGAGACCCAGTACTTC	CASSLEATEGRMETQYF
TRBD1	TRBJ1-4	TRBV7-9	NA	TGCGGGGTGGGGACAGGGGAGGCAACTAATGAAAAACTGTTTTTT	CGVGTGEATNEKLFF
TRBD1	TRBJ2-3	TRBV5-8	NA	TGTGCCAGCAGCTTGCCCGGGACAGGGGGCGACAGCACAGATACGCAGTATTTT	CASSLPGTGGDSTDTQYF
NA	TRBJ1-2	TRBV6-5	NA	TGTGCCAGCAGGACGGGACAAAGCTATGGCTACACCTTC	CASRTGQSYGYTF
TRBD1	TRBJ1-3	TRBV7-6	NA	TGTGCCAGCAGTCCGGGACAGGGGGTTGGAAACACCATATATTTT	CASSPGQGVGNTIYF
NA	TRBJ2-5	TRBV20-1	few	TGCAGTGCCCAACAGACAGAGACCCAGTACTTC	CSAQQTETQYF
NA	TRBJ2-4	TRBV28	NA	TGTGCCAGCAGTTTACAAGGGGTTGGTGTCATTCAGTACTTC	CASSLQGVGVIQYF
NA	TRBJ2-3	TRBV27	NA	TGTGCCAGCAGTTCCACTTCTAGCGTTGACCCCACAGATACGCAGTATTTT	CASSSTSSVDPTDTQYF
TRBD1	TRBJ2-5	TRBV27	NA	TGTGCCAGCAGTTTAGGGACAGGGGAGGGAGAGACCCAGTACTTC	CASSLGTGEGETQYF
TRBD1	TRBJ2-7	TRBV13	NA	TGTGCCAGCAGCCAAGGAAGCGGACAGGGGATATACGAGCAGTACTTC	CASSQGSGQGIYEQYF
NA	TRBJ2-2	TRBV7-2	NA	TGTGCCAGCACCCAAGGACACACTAACACCGGGGAGCTGTTTTTT	CASTQGHTNTGELFF
TRBD2	TRBJ2-5	TRBV9	NA	TGTGCCAGCAGCGTAGCAGCGGGAGGGCGTCTAGAGACCCAGTACTTC	CASSVAAGGRLETQYF
NA	TRBJ2-7	TRBV30	NA	TGTGCCTGGATCCCGACAGGGAGGTCCTACGAGCAGTACTTC	CAWIPTGRSYEQYF